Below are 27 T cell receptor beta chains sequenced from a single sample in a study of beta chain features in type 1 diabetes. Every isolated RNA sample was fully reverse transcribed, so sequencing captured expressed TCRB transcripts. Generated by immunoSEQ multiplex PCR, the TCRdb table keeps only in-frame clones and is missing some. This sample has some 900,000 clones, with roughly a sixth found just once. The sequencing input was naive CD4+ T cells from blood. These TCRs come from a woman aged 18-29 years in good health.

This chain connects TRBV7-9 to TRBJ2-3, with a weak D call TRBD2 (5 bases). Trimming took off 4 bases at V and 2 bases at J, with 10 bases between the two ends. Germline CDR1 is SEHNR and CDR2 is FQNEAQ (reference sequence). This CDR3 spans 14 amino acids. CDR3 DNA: TGTGCCAGCAGCTCCCGGGAACACACAGATACGCAGTATTTT. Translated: CASSSREHTDTQYF.

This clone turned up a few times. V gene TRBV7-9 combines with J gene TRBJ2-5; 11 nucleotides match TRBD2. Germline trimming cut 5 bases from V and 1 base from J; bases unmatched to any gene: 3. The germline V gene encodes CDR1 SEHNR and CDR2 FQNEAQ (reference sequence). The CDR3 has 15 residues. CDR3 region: CASSKTSGAQETQYF. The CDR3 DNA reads TGTGCCAGCAGCAAGACTAGCGGGGCCCAAGAGACCCAGTACTTC.

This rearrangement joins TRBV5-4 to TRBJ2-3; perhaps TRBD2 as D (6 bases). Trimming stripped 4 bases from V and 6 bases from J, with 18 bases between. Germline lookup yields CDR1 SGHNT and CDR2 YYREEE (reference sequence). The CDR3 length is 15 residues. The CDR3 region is CASSPEAGRADTQYF. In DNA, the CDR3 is TGTGCCAGCAGCCCGGAGGCGGGACGTGCCGATACGCAGTATTTT.

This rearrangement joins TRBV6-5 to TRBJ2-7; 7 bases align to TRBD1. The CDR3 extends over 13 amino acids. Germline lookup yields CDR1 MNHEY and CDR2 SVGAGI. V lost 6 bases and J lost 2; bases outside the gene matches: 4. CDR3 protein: CASRRQGAYEQYF. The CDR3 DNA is TGTGCCAGCAGACGACAGGGAGCCTACGAGCAGTACTTC.

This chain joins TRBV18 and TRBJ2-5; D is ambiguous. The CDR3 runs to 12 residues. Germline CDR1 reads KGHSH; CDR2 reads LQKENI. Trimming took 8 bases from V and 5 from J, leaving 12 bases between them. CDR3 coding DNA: TGTGCCAGCAGGCGATCCGCGGAGACCCAGTACTTC. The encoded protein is CASRRSAETQYF.

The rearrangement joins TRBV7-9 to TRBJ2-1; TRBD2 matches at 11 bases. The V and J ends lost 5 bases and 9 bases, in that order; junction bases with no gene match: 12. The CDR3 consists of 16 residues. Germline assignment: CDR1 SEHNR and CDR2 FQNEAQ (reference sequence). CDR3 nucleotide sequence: TGTGCCAGCAGCCGCCCTTCTACTAGCGGGAGAGGTGAGCAGTTCTTC. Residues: CASSRPSTSGRGEQFF.

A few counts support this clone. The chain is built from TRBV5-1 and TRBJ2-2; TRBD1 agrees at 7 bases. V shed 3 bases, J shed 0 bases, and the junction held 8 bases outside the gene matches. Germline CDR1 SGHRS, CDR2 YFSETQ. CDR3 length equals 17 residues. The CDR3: CASSSSGTAANTGELFF. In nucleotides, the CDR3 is TGCGCCAGCAGCTCCTCCGGGACAGCTGCGAACACCGGGGAGCTGTTTTTT.

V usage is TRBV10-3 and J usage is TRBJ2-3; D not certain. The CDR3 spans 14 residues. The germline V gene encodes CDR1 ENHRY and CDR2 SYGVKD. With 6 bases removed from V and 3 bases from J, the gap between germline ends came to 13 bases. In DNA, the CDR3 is TGTGCCATCAGATCAACCACAGATACAGATACGCAGTATTTT. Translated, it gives CAIRSTTDTDTQYF.

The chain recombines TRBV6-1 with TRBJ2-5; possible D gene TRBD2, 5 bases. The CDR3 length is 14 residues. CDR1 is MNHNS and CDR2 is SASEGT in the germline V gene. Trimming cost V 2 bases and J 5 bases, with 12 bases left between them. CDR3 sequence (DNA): TGTGCCAGCAGTGAACCCCCTAGCTTGGAGACCCAGTACTTC. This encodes CASSEPPSLETQYF.

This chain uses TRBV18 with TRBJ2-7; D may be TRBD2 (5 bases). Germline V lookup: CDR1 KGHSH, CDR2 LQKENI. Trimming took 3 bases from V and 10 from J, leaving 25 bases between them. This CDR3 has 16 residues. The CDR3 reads CASSPPGPTGSFGQYF. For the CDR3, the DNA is TGTGCCAGCTCACCGCCAGGACCCACGGGGAGCTTCGGACAGTACTTC.

The CDR3 coding sequence is TGTGCCAGCAGTTTCATCACTGAAGCTTTCTTT. It is translated as CASSFITEAFF. The V call is TRBV28, the J call TRBJ1-1; D not certain. The CDR3 consists of 11 residues. Germline CDR1 MDHEN, CDR2 SYDVKM. Trimming shortened V by 3 bases and J by 4 bases, and 3 bases separated the two germline ends.

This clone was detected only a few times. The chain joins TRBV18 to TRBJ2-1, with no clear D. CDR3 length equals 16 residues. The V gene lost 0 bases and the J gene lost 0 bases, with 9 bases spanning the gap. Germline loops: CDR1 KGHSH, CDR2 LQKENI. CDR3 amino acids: CASSPPGYRSYNEQFF. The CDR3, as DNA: TGTGCCAGCTCACCACCGGGGTACCGCTCCTACAATGAGCAGTTCTTC.

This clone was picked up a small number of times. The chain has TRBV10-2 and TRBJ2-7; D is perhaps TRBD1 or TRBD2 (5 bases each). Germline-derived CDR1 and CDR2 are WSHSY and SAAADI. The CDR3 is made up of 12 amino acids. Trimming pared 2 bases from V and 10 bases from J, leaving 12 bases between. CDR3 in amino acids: CASSETGTLQYF. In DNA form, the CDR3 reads TGCGCCAGCAGTGAGACCGGGACCCTACAGTACTTC.

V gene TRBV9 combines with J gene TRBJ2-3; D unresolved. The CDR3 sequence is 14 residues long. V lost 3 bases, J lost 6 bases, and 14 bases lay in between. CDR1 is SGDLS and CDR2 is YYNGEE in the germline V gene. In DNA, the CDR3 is TGTGCCAGCAGCGCCCTCCGGCTAGGGGATACGCAGTATTTT. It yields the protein CASSALRLGDTQYF.

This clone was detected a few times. In DNA form, the CDR3 reads TGTGCCAGCAGCCCCGGAAGCGGGACAAGTATAGATACGCAGTATTTT. Protein product: CASSPGSGTSIDTQYF. The chain uses TRBV4-2 and TRBJ2-3; D may be TRBD2 (7 bases). V was trimmed by 4 bases and J by 5 bases, leaving 19 bases between them. This CDR3 contains 16 residues. Germline V gene lookup returns CDR1 LGHNA and CDR2 YNFKEQ.

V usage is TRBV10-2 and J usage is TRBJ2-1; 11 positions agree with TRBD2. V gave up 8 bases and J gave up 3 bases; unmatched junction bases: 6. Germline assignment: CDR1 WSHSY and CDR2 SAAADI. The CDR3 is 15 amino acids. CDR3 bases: TGCGCCAGCGGCCTAGCGGGAGGCGTCTACAATGAGCAGTTCTTC. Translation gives CASGLAGGVYNEQFF.

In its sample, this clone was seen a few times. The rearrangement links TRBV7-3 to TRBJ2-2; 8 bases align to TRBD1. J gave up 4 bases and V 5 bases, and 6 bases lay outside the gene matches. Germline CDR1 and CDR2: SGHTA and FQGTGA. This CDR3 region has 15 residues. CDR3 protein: CASSRTGFGTGELFF. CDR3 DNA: TGTGCCAGCAGCCGGACAGGGTTTGGCACCGGGGAGCTGTTTTTT.

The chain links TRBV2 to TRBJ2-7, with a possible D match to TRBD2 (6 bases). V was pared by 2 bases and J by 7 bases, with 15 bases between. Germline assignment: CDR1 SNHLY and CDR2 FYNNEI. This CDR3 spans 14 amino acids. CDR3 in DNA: TGTGCCAGCAGTGAAAGGCTAGCGAGAGGGGAGCAGTACTTC. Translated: CASSERLARGEQYF.

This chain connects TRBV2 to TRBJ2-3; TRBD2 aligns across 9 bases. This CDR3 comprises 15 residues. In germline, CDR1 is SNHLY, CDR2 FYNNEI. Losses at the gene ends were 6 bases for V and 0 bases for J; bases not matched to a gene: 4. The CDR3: CASRGTSRSTDTQYF. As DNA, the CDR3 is TGTGCCAGCAGAGGGACTAGCAGAAGCACAGATACGCAGTATTTT.

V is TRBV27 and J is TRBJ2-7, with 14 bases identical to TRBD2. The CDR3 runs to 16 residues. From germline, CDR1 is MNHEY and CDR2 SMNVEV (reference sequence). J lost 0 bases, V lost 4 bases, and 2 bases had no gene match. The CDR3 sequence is CASSSGTSGSSYEQYF. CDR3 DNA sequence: TGTGCCAGCAGTTCTGGGACTAGCGGGAGCTCCTACGAGCAGTACTTC.

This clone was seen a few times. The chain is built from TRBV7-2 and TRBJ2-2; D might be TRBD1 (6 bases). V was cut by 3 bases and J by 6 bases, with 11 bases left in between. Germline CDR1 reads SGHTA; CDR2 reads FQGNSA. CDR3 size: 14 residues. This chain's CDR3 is CASSFNRVSGELFF. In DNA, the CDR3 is TGTGCCAGCAGCTTCAACAGGGTTTCCGGGGAGCTGTTTTTT.

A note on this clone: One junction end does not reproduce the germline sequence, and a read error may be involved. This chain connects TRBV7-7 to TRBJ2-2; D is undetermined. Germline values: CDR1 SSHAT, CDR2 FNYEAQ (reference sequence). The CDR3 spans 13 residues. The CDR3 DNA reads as TGTGCTAGCAGCCACAATTTGGCCGGGGAGCTGTTTTTT. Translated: CASSHNLAGELFF. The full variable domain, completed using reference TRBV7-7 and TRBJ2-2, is GAGVSQSPRYKVTKRGQDVTLRCDPISSHATLYWYQQALGQGPEFLTYFNYEAQPDKSGLPSDRFSAERPEGSISTLTIQRTEQRDSAMYRCASSHNLAGELFFGEGSRLTVL.

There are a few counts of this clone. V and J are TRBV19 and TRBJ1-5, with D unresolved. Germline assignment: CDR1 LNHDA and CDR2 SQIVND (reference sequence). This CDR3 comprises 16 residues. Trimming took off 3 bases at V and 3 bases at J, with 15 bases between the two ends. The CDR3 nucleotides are TGTGCCAGTAGTATGTCATCGTGGCAGAACAATCAGCCCCAGCATTTT. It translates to CASSMSSWQNNQPQHF. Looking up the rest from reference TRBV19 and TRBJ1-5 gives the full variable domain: DGGITQSPKYLFRKEGQNVTLSCEQNLNHDAMYWYRQDPGQGLRLIYYSQIVNDFQKGDIAEGYSVSREKKESFPLTVTSAQKNPTAFYLCASSMSSWQNNQPQHFGDGTRLSIL.

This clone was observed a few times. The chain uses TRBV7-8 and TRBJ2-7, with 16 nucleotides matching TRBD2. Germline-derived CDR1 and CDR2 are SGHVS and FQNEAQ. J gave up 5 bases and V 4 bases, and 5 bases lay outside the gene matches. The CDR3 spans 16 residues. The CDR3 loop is CASSSGTSGRADEQYF. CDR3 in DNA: TGTGCCAGCAGCTCCGGGACTAGCGGGAGGGCCGACGAGCAGTACTTC. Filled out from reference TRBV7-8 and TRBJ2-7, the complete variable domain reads GAGVSQSPRYKVAKRGQDVALRCDPISGHVSLFWYQQALGQGPEFLTYFQNEAQLDKSGLPSDRFFAERPEGSVSTLKIQRTQQEDSAVYLCASSSGTSGRADEQYFGPGTRLTVT.

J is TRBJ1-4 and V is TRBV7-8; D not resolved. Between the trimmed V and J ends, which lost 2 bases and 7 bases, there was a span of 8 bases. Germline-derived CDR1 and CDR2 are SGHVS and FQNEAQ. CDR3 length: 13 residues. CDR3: CASSLWTGEKLFF. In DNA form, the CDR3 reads TGTGCCAGCAGCTTATGGACCGGTGAAAAACTGTTTTTT.

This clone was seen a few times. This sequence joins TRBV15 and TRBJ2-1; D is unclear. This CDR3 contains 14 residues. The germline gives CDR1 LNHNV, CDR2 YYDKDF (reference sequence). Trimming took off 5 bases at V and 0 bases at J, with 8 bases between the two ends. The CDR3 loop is CATSLYSSYNEQFF. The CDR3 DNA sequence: TGTGCCACCAGCTTATACAGCTCCTACAATGAGCAGTTCTTC.

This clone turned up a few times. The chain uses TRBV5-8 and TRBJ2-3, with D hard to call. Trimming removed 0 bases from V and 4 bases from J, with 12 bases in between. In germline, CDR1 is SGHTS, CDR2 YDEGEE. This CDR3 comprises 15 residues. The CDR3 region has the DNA TGTGCCAGCAGCTTGGACGTGGGCCCCGCAGATACGCAGTATTTT. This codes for CASSLDVGPADTQYF.